This TCR beta chain was sequenced in a study of blood T cells in healthy people across ages. Overall study context: In model experiments, template switching was able to capture about one barcoded beta molecule for every two T cells that were present.

Every participating donor contributed about 10 milliliters of peripheral blood through a draw. Note on this clonotype: With a much larger clone just one base away, this may be a read error.

Per the germline V gene, CDR1 is SQVTM and CDR2 is ANQGSEA. The CDR3 contains 15 residues. Primed by a sample-barcoded 5' primer and a J-beta primer mix, a second PCR proceeded for 7 to 11 cycles. A template-switch adaptor with 12 random nucleotides tagged each cDNA molecule. MiXCR was run by TCRdb on the 5' RACE reads, yielding one entry per CDR3 protein. The data hold 600,000 to 850,000 distinct CDR3 sequences, with roughly 41% observed a single time. The receptor was isolated from a woman aged 55-70 years in good health. The sequencing input was blood. This chain connects TRBV29-1 to TRBJ2-5; TRBD2 agrees at 9 bases. The J call may be wrong; the DNA end is better matched by TRBJ2-1. The CDR3 region has the DNA TGCAGCGTTCAAGGGACTAGCAAAACTCAAGAGACCCAGTTCTTC. This sequence encodes CSVQGTSKTQETQFF.